The clone carrying this TCR beta chain is a singleton in its sample. Its matching antigen is unknown. This sample was included in a study of long-term antiretroviral therapy in people with HIV. Findings and caveats of the study: Records did not include ART adherence, viral resistance or therapy changes.

V lost 5 bases and J 0 bases, leaving 6 bases between the germline ends. This CDR3 spans 13 amino acids. Looked up from germline, CDR1 is MDHEN and CDR2 is SYDVKM. Survey-level immunoSEQ v3.0 assays were run. Using immunoSEQ multiplex PCR, the repertoire was profiled, and TCRdb retains in-frame clones only, with some absent. Here the sample spans about 21,000 clones, 81% being singletons. The sequenced sample was unsorted PBMCs, obtained 0.1 years before starting antiretroviral therapy. The V and J genes are TRBV28 and TRBJ2-3; no clear D. This clonotype was sampled from a middle-aged man with HIV. As DNA, the CDR3 is TGTGCCAGCAGTCCCTGGAGCACAGATACGCAGTATTTT. It codes for CASSPWSTDTQYF.